Sequencing of this TCR beta chain was carried out in a study of technical replicates of blood from a few donors. TCRdb's table, derived via immunoSEQ multiplex PCR, lists solely in-frame clones and lacks some. The sample has 40,000 to 60,000 clones, around nine tenths seen once. Germline trimming cut 3 bases from V and 7 bases from J; bases unmatched to any gene: 9. CDR1 is LNHDA and CDR2 is SQIVND in the germline V gene (reference sequence). The CDR3 contains 14 residues. This sequence was found in a human donor in good health. Some clones in this sample may be carry-over from other donors' samples. The V call is TRBV19, the J call TRBJ2-7; 7 nucleotides agree with TRBD1. Sequencing input: PBMCs. This CDR3 is CASSMYEGAREQYF. The CDR3 nucleotides are TGTGCCAGTAGTATGTACGAGGGGGCGCGGGAGCAGTACTTC.